Described below is a single T cell receptor beta chain sequence and its context. Its antigen is unidentified. This CDR3 region has 14 residues. V dropped 4 bases and J dropped 4 bases, with 14 bases sitting between them. Germline CDR1 MDHEN, CDR2 SYDVKM. This sample is part of a study of T cell responses to AZD1222 COVID-19 vaccine. Study conclusions and caveats: Mostly white British, mostly female donors; authors suggested clonal diversity may be underestimated. Close to half of spike-specific TCRs reportedly recognize unmutated variant regions. Repertoire sampling was restricted to post-peak T cell response timepoints.

TCRdb keeps only in-frame clones here, not all; method: immunoSEQ multiplex PCR. The sample has around 210,000 clones; less than 95% are singletons. The sample was peripheral blood, taken 28 days after the second dose of the MenACWY control vaccine. This clonotype was obtained from an adult who received the MenACWY meningococcal vaccine as a control. The V call is TRBV28, the J call TRBJ2-7; D remains unclear. CDR3 coding DNA: TGTGCCAGCAGTTCCGGGCCTAAGTTATACGAGCAGTACTTC. Residues: CASSSGPKLYEQYF.